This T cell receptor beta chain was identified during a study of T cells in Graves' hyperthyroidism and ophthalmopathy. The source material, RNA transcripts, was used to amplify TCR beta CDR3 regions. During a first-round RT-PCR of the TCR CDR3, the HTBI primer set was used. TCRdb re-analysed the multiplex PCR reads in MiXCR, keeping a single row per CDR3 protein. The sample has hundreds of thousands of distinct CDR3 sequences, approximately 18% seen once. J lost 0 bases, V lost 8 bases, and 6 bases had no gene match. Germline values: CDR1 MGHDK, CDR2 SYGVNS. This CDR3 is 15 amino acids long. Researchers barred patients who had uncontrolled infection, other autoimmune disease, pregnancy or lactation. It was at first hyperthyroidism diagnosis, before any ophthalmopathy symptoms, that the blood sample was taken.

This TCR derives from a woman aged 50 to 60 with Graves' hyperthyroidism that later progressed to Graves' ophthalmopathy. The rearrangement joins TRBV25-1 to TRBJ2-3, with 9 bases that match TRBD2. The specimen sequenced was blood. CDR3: CASAGLAGSTDTQYF. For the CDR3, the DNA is TGTGCCAGCGCGGGGCTAGCGGGGAGCACAGATACGCAGTATTTT.